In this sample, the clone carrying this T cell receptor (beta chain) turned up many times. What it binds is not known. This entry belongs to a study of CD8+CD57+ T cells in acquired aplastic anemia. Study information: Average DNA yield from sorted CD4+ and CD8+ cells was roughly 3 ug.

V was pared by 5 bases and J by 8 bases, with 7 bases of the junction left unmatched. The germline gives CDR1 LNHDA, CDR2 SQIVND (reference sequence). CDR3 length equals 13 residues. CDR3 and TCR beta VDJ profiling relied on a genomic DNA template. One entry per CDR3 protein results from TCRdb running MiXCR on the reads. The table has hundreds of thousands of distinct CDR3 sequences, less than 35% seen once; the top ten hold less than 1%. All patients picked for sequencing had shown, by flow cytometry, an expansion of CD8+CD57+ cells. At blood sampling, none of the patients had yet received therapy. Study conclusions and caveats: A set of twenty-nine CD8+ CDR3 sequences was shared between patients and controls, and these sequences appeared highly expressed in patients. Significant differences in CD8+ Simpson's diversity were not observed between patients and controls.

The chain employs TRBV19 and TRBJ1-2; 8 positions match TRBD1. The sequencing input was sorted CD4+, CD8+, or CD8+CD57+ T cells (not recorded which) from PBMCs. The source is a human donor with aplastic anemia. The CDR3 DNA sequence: TGTGCCAGTAGTCCCCGGGACAGGTTCGGCTACACCTTC. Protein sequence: CASSPRDRFGYTF.